The entry below gives a single T cell receptor beta chain sequence along with its context. Its antigen remains unidentified. The authors extracted RNA and reverse transcribed it into cDNA as the sequencing template. Repertoires were generated with immunoSEQ multiplex PCR, while TCRdb's copy carries only in-frame clones and drops some. In the table there are approximately 180,000 clones, 67% of which are singletons. Germline CDR1 reads MGHDK; CDR2 reads SYGVNS. The junction had 2 bases not matched to a gene; V was cut back by 2 bases and J by 5 bases. The CDR3 is made up of 13 amino acids. These data are taken from a study of CD8+ T cells in alopecia areata. About the research overall: Tofacitinib administration to treated patients was oral, at 5 to 10 mg twice daily. Study results and caveats: For lesional scalp, especially alopecia totalis/universalis, clonality was higher than in normal scalp. Between patients, shared TCR sequences were less clear than in mice. This was possibly due in part to HLA diversity in the patient population.

Both peripheral blood and punch biopsies of lesional scalp skin were obtained from patients who had alopecia areata. The V gene is TRBV25-1, the J gene TRBJ1-2, with 7 bases matching TRBD1. The sequences come from CD8+ T cells sorted from blood, collected at week 0. This clonotype was obtained from a human donor with alopecia areata. CDR3 residues: CASSERGQYGYTF. The CDR3, as DNA: TGTGCCAGCAGTGAACGGGGACAGTATGGCTACACCTTC.